Measured by frequency, the clone carrying this T cell receptor (beta chain) is large. Its specificity is not known. The data were obtained in a study of T cells expressing NK-cell markers. Study-level background: Sequencing of TCR beta repertoires drew on sorted CD3+CD56+NKG2C+, CD3+CD56+NKG2C- and CD3+CD56-NKG2C+ T cells. Study outcomes and limitations: These clonotypes additionally ranked first within the CD3+CD56-NKG2C+ fraction of a few donors. Clarity on HCMV specificity was lacking for the expanded NKG2C+ T cell clones.

UMI-tagged 5'RACE template switching yielded the TCR beta cDNA. TCRdb reprocessed the 5' RACE reads, with one entry per CDR3 protein and no DNA. The sample holds about 2,200 distinct CDR3 sequences. This CDR3 contains 16 residues. Germline-derived CDR1 and CDR2 are MRHNA and SNTAGT. Sequenced: blood T cells: a sorted CD56 or NKG2C T cell subset, CD4+ or CD8+ T cells, or bulk PBMC T cells (not recorded which). The V gene is TRBV6-4, the J gene TRBJ2-1. The TCR sequence derives from a woman aged 18-30 years in good health. The CDR3 spells CASSDSSRGSYNEQFF.